The present entry profiles one T cell receptor beta chain with its context. Each donor was nominally healthy when sampled (though unrecorded immune exposures were likely). The primer mix had 60 Vbeta and 13 Jbeta primers. The table came from immunoSEQ multiplex PCR; TCRdb's copy has only in-frame clones and leaves some out. The sample yields 150,000 to 200,000 clones, 80% to 90% seen once. This sample was taken from a study of cytomegalovirus exposure and HLA in healthy donors. The CDR3 is 16 amino acids. Per germline, CDR1 SGHKS and CDR2 YYEKEE (reference sequence). Losses at the gene ends were 4 bases for V and 10 bases for J; bases not matched to a gene: 12.

The sample comprised PBMCs. The clonotype comes from a man in his forties or fifties in good health and CMV-seropositive. This sequence joins TRBV5-5 and TRBJ2-1, with 12 bases that match TRBD2. The CDR3 DNA reads as TGTGCCAGCAGCGCTAAACTAGCGGGAGGCCCTGAGGAGCAGTTCTTC. Its translation: CASSAKLAGGPEEQFF.